This TCR beta chain was observed in a study of radiotherapy plus CTLA-4 blockade in lung cancer. Overall study: Patients showed objective responses in approximately 17% of cases and disease control in 25% to 40%.

Study findings and constraints: An expansion of tumor-derived TCR clones occurred in blood after radiotherapy plus ipilimumab.

Chemo-refractory metastatic non-small-cell lung cancer patients underwent focal radiation alongside CTLA-4 blockade with ipilimumab. CDR3 length equals 13 residues. Trimming stripped 2 bases from V and 6 bases from J, with 10 bases between. Germline V gene lookup returns CDR1 KGHSH and CDR2 LQKENI. The repertoire was sequenced with immunoSEQ multiplex PCR; TCRdb's copy has only in-frame clones and lacks some. Of around 80,000 clones listed, around 83% are singletons. A note on this clone: What it binds is not known.

The rearrangement links TRBV18 to TRBJ1-2, with D maybe TRBD1 (6 bases). The origin of this receptor is a human donor with non-small cell lung cancer who had stable disease on radiotherapy plus ipilimumab. Sequencing used peripheral blood, obtained from a patient treated with radiotherapy plus ipilimumab. CDR3 protein: CASSPMAGDGYTF. The DNA for the CDR3 is TGTGCCAGCTCACCAATGGCAGGGGATGGCTACACCTTC.